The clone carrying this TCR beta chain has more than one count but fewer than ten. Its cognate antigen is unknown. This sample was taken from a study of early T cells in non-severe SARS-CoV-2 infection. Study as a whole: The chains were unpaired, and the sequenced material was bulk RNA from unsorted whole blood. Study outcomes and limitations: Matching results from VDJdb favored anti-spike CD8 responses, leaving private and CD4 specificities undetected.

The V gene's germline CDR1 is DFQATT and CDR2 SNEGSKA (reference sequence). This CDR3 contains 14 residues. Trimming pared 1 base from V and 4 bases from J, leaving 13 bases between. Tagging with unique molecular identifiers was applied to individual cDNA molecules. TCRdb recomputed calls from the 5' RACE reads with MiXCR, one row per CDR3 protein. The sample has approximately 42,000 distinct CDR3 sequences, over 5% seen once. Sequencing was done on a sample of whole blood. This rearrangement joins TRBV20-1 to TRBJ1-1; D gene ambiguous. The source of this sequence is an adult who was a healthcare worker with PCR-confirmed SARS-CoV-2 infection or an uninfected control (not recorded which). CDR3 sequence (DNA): TGCAGTGCTAGAGCCCCGGTGCGTGCCACTGAAGCTTTCTTT. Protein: CSARAPVRATEAFF.